This TCR beta chain was recorded in a study of TIL therapy for anti-PD-1-resistant metastatic lung cancer. As regards this clone: Its antigen remains unknown.

As to time point: pre-treatment sample, taken before nivolumab and TIL therapy. The immunoSEQ assay was v3. Each library reached 1.5 million to 2.5 million read pairs, or 5-6 million at deep level. Sequencing used immunoSEQ multiplex PCR; TCRdb keeps in-frame clones, though not all of them. The sample lists some 18,000 clones; 83% were seen once. The CDR3 runs to 14 residues. V was trimmed by 10 bases and J by 6 bases, leaving 19 bases between them. Per germline, CDR1 LNHDA and CDR2 SQIVND (reference sequence). General study results and limits: Patients were highly selected, enriched for treatment-naive, never-smoker and oncogene-addicted cases.

This sequence originates from a person aged 25-80 years with non-small cell lung cancer. The chain has TRBV19 and TRBJ1-5, with D perhaps matching TRBD1 (5 bases). The sequencing used blood, collected at baseline. CDR3 sequence reads: CATNQGTRGQPQHF. In DNA, the CDR3 is TGTGCCACTAATCAGGGAACTCGGGGTCAGCCCCAGCATTTT.